This T cell receptor beta chain was sequenced for a study of prognosis after radiotherapy for stage I lung cancer. Study-wide points: Nobody established whether the expanded TCR clones were specific to the tumor.

The patient cohort was node-negative on CT and PET/CT, with no prior chemotherapy, radiotherapy or other malignancies. The authors drew around 6 milliliters of peripheral blood at each of two time points. With two-round multiplex PCR, TCR beta CDR3 sequences were amplified from genomic DNA. Primers were specific to each TRBV and TRBJ gene in first-round PCR. MiXCR, run by TCRdb on the multiplex PCR reads, gives a single entry per CDR3 protein. Of around 23,000 distinct CDR3 sequences listed, around 46% are singletons. Comments on this clonotype: Its antigen is as yet unknown.

The V gene lost 0 bases and the J gene lost 7 bases, with 19 bases spanning the gap. Germline loops: CDR1 MNHEY, CDR2 SVGAGI. The CDR3 consists of 17 residues. The rearrangement links TRBV6-5 to TRBJ2-1, with D unresolved. Sample: PBMCs, taken before or after stereotactic body radiation therapy (not recorded which). The receptor was derived from a donor over 45 with non-small cell lung cancer. This CDR3 reads CASSYSLLGIIGNEQFF. As DNA, the CDR3 is TGTGCCAGCAGTTACTCCCTACTTGGAATTATCGGAAATGAGCAGTTCTTC.